This T cell receptor (beta chain) was recovered during a study of neurological immune-mediated disorders. General study points: Subjects shared no identical expanded-clone CDR3 amino acid sequences, suggesting private TCR-beta repertoires in all groups. One related-CDR3 cluster, found by phylogenetic grouping, held repertoires of 18 of 34 multiple sclerosis patients and is a possible signature.

V was clipped by 4 bases and J by 2 bases; unmatched bases: 1. CDR3 length equals 14 residues. Germline V CDR1 and CDR2: MNHEY, SMNVEV (reference sequence). This clonotype has a count of ten or more. Its specificity is unknown. cDNA synthesis was performed by 5'RACE with 10-nucleotide random UMIs. MiXCR, applied by TCRdb to the 5' RACE reads, yields one record per CDR3 protein. The sample consists of 45,000 to 60,000 distinct CDR3 sequences, 2% to 3% of them appearing once. The sequenced sample was PBMCs. V usage is TRBV27 and J usage is TRBJ1-5; TRBD1 aligns across 8 bases. This TCR came from a man between 50 and 59 years old with multiple sclerosis. The CDR3 here is CASSYRGGNQPQHF. The CDR3 nucleotides are TGTGCCAGCAGTTACAGGGGGGGCAATCAGCCCCAGCATTTT.